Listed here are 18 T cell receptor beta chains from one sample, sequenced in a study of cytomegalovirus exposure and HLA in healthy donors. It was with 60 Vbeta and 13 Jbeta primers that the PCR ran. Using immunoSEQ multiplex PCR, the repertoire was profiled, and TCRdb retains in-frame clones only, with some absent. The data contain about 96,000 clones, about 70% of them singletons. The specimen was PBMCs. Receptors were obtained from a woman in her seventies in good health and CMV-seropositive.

Here the CDR3 reads CASSDRAGVRSPLHF. The CDR3, as DNA: TGTGCCAGCAGTGACCGGGCAGGGGTGCGATCACCCCTCCACTTT. This chain uses TRBV6-4 with TRBJ1-6, with D maybe TRBD1 (6 bases). Germline loops: CDR1 MRHNA, CDR2 SNTAGT. The CDR3 is 15 amino acids. V was cut by 2 bases and J by 10 bases, with 15 bases left in between.

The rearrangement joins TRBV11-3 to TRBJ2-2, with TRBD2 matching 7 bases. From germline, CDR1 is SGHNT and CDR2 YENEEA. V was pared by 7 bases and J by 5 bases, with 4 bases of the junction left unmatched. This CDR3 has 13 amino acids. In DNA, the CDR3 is TGTGCCAGCACCTCCGGGGGGACCGGGGAGCTGTTTTTT. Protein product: CASTSGGTGELFF.

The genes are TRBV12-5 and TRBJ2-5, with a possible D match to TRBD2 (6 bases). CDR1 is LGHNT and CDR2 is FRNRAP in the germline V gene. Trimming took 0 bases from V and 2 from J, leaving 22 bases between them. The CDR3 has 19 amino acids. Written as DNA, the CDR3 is TGTGCTAGTGGTTTGGTACTCTTTGGGTTCGGGAGAAAACAAGAGACCCAGTACTTC. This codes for CASGLVLFGFGRKQETQYF.

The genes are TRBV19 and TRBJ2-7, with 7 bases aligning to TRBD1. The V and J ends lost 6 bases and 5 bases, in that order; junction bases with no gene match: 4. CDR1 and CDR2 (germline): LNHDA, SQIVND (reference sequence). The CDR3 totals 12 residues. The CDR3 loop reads CASRQGINEQYF. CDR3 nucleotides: TGTGCCAGTAGACAGGGGATCAACGAGCAGTACTTC.

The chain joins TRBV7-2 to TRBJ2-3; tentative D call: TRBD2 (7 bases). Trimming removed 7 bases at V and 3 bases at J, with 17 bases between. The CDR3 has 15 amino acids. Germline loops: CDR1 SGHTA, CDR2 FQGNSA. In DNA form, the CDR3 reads TGTGCCAGCAACCCACCGGGGGGCCGAACAGATACGCAGTATTTT. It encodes CASNPPGGRTDTQYF.

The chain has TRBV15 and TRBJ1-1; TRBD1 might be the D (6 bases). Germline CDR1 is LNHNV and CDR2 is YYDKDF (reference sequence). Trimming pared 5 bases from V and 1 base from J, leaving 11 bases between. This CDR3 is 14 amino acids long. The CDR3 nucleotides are TGTGCCACCAGCGGGGGACAATCGAACACTGAAGCTTTCTTT. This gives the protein CATSGGQSNTEAFF.

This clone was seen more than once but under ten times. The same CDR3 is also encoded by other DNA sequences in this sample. CDR3 coding DNA: TGTGCCAGCAGCTTAGCGGGGACAGGGCGGAAGAACACTGAAGCTTTCTTT. This gives the protein CASSLAGTGRKNTEAFF. The chain uses TRBV7-8 and TRBJ1-1; 9 bases fit TRBD1. This CDR3 comprises 17 residues. From germline, CDR1 is SGHVS and CDR2 FQNEAQ. The ends lost 0 bases at V and 1 base at J; junction bases unmatched: 6.

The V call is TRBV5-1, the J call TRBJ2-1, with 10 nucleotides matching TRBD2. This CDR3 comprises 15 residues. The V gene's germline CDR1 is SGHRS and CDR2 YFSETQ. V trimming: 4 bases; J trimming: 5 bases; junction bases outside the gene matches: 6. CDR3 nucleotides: TGCGCCAGCAGCCCAGGACTAGCGGCTAACAATGAGCAGTTCTTC. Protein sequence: CASSPGLAANNEQFF.

The CDR3 region has the DNA TGTGCCAGCACCCCTTCGGGAGCCAGCTACAATGAGCAGTTCTTC. Its translation: CASTPSGASYNEQFF. The chain combines TRBV28 with TRBJ2-1; D perhaps matches TRBD2 (6 bases). V was clipped by 7 bases and J by 3 bases, with 16 bases between them. The CDR3 runs 15 residues. Germline V gene data show CDR1 as MDHEN and CDR2 as SYDVKM.

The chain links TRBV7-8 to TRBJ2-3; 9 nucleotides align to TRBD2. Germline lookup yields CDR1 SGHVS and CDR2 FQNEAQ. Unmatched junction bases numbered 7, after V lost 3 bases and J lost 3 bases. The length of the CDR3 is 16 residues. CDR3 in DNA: TGTGCCAGCAGCTTGAATAGCGGGAGTCGGACAGATACGCAGTATTTT. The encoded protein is CASSLNSGSRTDTQYF. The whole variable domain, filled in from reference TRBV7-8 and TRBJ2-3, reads GAGVSQSPRYKVAKRGQDVALRCDPISGHVSLFWYQQALGQGPEFLTYFQNEAQLDKSGLPSDRFFAERPEGSVSTLKIQRTQQEDSAVYLCASSLNSGSRTDTQYFGPGTRLTVL.

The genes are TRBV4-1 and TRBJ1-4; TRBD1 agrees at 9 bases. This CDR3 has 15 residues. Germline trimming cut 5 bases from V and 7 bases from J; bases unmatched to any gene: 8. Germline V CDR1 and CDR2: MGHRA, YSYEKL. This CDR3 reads CASSGIGTGSEKLFF. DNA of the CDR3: TGCGCCAGCAGCGGAATCGGGACAGGGTCTGAAAAACTGTTTTTT.

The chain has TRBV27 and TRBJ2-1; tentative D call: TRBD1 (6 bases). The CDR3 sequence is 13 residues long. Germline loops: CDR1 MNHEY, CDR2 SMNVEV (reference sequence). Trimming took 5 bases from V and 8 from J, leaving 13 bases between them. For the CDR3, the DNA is TGTGCCAGCAGTCAACAGGGTAGAGATGAGCAGTTCTTC. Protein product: CASSQQGRDEQFF.

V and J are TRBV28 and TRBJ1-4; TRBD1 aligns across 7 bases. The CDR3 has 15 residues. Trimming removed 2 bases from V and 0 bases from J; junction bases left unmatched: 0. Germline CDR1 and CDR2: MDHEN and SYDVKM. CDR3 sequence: CASSLGTATNEKLFF. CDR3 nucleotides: TGTGCCAGCAGTTTAGGGACAGCAACTAATGAAAAACTGTTTTTT.

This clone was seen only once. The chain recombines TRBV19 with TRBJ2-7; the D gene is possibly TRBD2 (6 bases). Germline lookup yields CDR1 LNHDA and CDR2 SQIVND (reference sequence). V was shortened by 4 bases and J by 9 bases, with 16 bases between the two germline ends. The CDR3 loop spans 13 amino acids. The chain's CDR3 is CASSTRLVSAQYF. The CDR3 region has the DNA TGTGCCAGTAGTACCCGACTAGTTTCGGCGCAGTACTTC.

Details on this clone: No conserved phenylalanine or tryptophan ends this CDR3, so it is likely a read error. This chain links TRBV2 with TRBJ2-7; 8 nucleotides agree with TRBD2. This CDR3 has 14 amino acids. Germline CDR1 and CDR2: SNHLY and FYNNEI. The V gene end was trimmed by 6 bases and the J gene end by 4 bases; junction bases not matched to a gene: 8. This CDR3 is CASRDSGISYEQYL. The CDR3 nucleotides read TGTGCCAGCAGAGATAGCGGGATCTCATACGAGCAGTACCTC.

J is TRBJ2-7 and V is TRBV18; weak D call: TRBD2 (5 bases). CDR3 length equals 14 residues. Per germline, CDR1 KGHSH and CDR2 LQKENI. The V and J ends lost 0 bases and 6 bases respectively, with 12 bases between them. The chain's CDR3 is CASSPPARVSEQYF. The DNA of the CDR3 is TGTGCCAGCTCACCACCGGCGAGGGTGAGCGAGCAGTACTTC.

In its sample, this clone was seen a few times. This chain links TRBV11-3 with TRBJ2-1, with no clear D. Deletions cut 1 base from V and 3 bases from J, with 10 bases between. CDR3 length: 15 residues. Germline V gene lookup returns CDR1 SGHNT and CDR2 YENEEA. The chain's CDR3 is CASSLGPSDYNEQFF. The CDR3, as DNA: TGTGCCAGCAGCTTAGGACCGAGCGACTACAATGAGCAGTTCTTC. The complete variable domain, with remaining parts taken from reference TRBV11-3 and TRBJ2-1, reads EAGVVQSPRYKIIEKKQPVAFWCNPISGHNTLYWYLQNLGQGPELLIRYENEEAVDDSQLPKDRFSAERLKGVDSTLKIQPAELGDSAVYLCASSLGPSDYNEQFFGPGTRLTVL.

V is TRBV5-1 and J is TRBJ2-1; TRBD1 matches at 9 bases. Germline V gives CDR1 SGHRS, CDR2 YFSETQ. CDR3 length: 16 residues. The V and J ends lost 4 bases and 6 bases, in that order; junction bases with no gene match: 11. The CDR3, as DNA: TGCGCCAGCAGCCTGGGGGGGACAGGGCGGTTCAATGAGCAGTTCTTC. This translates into CASSLGGTGRFNEQFF.